The next 29 T cell receptor beta chains were all read from a single sample in a study of metastatic and nonmetastatic thyroid tumors. Before thyroid surgery, none of the patients had received any treatment. MiXCR was used by TCRdb to re-call the PCR reads. The data hold 43,000 or so clones, with less than 5% observed a single time. The sequenced material came from blood. All receptors come from a female donor with papillary thyroid cancer or a benign thyroid nodule (not recorded which). Some clones in this sample may be carry-over from other donors' samples.

This clone turned up a few times. The CDR3 spells CASSVSKGTGPYEQYF. The CDR3 DNA reads as TGTGCCAGTAGTGTTTCCAAGGGGACAGGCCCCTACGAGCAGTACTTC. The chain carries TRBV19 and TRBJ2-7; 8 bases agree with TRBD1. This CDR3 contains 16 residues. CDR1 is LNHDA, CDR2 SQIVND, per germline (reference sequence). J was trimmed by 2 bases and V by 5 bases; bases with no gene match: 11.

In this sample, this clone turned up a few times. This chain uses TRBV11-3 with TRBJ2-3; D not resolved. Between the trimmed V and J ends, which lost 0 bases and 7 bases, there was a span of 20 bases. This CDR3 contains 17 residues. Germline CDR1 and CDR2: SGHNT and YENEEA. The CDR3 bases are TGTGCCAGCAGCTTAGATCCGGGCCAGGCCGAGATTAATACGCAGTATTTT. It translates to CASSLDPGQAEINTQYF.

This clone was seen at least ten times. V and J are TRBV7-3 and TRBJ2-1; weak D call: TRBD2 (6 bases). The V end lost 5 bases, the J end lost 2 bases, and 10 bases lay between the germline ends. CDR3 length: 14 amino acids. Per the germline V gene, CDR1 is SGHTA and CDR2 is FQGTGA. The CDR3 DNA reads TGTGCCAGCAGCCGGGACTTTCCCTACAATGAGCAGTTCTTC. This gives the protein CASSRDFPYNEQFF. Combining the CDR3 with reference TRBV7-3 and TRBJ2-1 gives the whole variable domain GAGVSQTPSNKVTEKGKYVELRCDPISGHTALYWYRQSLGQGPEFLIYFQGTGAADDSGLPNDRFFAVRPEGSVSTLKIQRTERGDSAVYLCASSRDFPYNEQFFGPGTRLTVL.

This clone occurred a few times. This sequence may be a read error, since a much larger clone differs from it by one base. This specimen includes other DNA sequences encoding the same CDR3. This chain uses TRBV3-1 with TRBJ1-1; D is undetermined. Between the trimmed V and J ends, which lost 4 bases and 2 bases, there was a span of 8 bases. This CDR3 is 13 amino acids long. From germline, CDR1 is LGHDT and CDR2 YNNKEL (reference sequence). CDR3 sequence reads: CASSRKLNTEAFF. The CDR3, as DNA: TGTGCCAGCAGCCGAAAGCTCAACACTGAAGCTTTCTTT. The full variable domain, rest sourced from reference TRBV3-1 and TRBJ1-1, is DTAVSQTPKYLVTQMGNDKSIKCEQNLGHDTMYWYKQDSKKFLKIMFSYNNKELIINETVPNRFSPKSPDKAHLNLHINSLELGDSAVYFCASSRKLNTEAFFGQGTRLTVV.

This clone was counted ten times or more. The V and J genes are TRBV19 and TRBJ1-6, with TRBD1 matching 7 bases. The CDR3 sequence is 15 residues long. Trimming took 6 bases from V and 5 from J; bases not matched to a gene: 7. Germline lookup yields CDR1 LNHDA and CDR2 SQIVND (reference sequence). Here the CDR3 reads CASSGGQQHNSPLHF. Written as DNA, the CDR3 is TGTGCCAGTAGCGGGGGACAGCAGCATAATTCACCCCTCCACTTT.

This clone was counted at least ten times. V usage is TRBV7-9 and J usage is TRBJ1-3; D may be TRBD1 (6 bases). V was cut by 1 base and J by 2 bases, with 9 bases left in between. The germline V gene has CDR1 SEHNR and CDR2 FQNEAQ (reference sequence). This CDR3 region has 15 residues. CDR3 nucleotides: TGTGCCAGCAGCTTAGGGGGGGGCACTGGAAACACCATATATTTT. This codes for CASSLGGGTGNTIYF. The variable domain in full, with the rest retrieved from reference TRBV7-9 and TRBJ1-3, is DTGVSQNPRHKITKRGQNVTFRCDPISEHNRLYWYRQTLGQGPEFLTYFQNEAQLEKSRLLSDRFSAERPKGSFSTLEIQRTEQGDSAMYLCASSLGGGTGNTIYFGEGSWLTVV.

Note on this clone: A much bigger clone sits one base away, suggesting this may be a read error. The V and J genes are TRBV5-5 and TRBJ2-7, with TRBD2 matching 9 bases. This CDR3 has 14 residues. Germline CDR1 SGHKS, CDR2 YYEKEE (reference sequence). In DNA form, the CDR3 reads TGTGCCAGCAACTTGGAGCAGCGGGAGGACGAGCAGTACTTC. It is translated as CASNLEQREDEQYF.

The chain combines TRBV30 with TRBJ1-5; no clear D gene. V was cut by 2 bases and J by 1 base, with 6 bases left in between. This CDR3 has 13 amino acids. Germline CDR1 and CDR2: GTSNPN and SVGIG (reference sequence). CDR3 nucleotide sequence: TGTGCCTGGAGTTTAGGGAGCAATCAGCCCCAGCATTTT. This sequence encodes CAWSLGSNQPQHF.

The chain carries TRBV25-1 and TRBJ2-7; D may be TRBD1 (6 bases). This CDR3 spans 14 amino acids. Germline loops: CDR1 MGHDK, CDR2 SYGVNS. V was cut by 7 bases and J by 6 bases, with 19 bases left in between. CDR3 in DNA: TGTGCCAGCAACCCGACAGGACCCGGTGGCGAGCAGTACGTC. Its protein product is CASNPTGPGGEQYV.

This clone showed up many times. The V gene is TRBV19, the J gene TRBJ1-1; unclear D gene. Trimming shortened V by 3 bases and J by 0 bases, and 17 bases separated the two germline ends. This CDR3 region has 17 residues. CDR1 and CDR2 from the germline V gene are LNHDA and SQIVND (reference sequence). The CDR3 nucleotides are TGTGCCAGTAGTATTCTATTTGGTCAGAACATGAACACTGAAGCTTTCTTT. Its translation: CASSILFGQNMNTEAFF.

This clone was counted many times. The chain couples TRBV6-1 to TRBJ1-4; D gene ambiguous. Germline CDR1 MNHNS, CDR2 SASEGT. CDR3 length equals 13 residues. V was pared by 8 bases and J by 8 bases, with 15 bases between. CDR3 region: CASRQMRREKLFF. The CDR3 DNA is TGTGCCAGCCGTCAAATGAGGAGAGAAAAACTGTTTTTT.

The chain couples TRBV20-1 to TRBJ2-1, with TRBD2 matching over 15 bases. Germline V gene data show CDR1 as DFQATT and CDR2 as SNEGSKA (reference sequence). V shed 3 bases and J 7 bases; nucleotides not matched to a gene: 1. The CDR3 length is 14 residues. The CDR3 DNA reads TGCAGTGCTAGGGGGACTAGCGGGAGGAATGAGCAGTTCTTC. Its translation: CSARGTSGRNEQFF.

The V call is TRBV10-3, the J call TRBJ2-5, with D perhaps matching TRBD2 (5 bases). Trimming cost V 2 bases and J 4 bases, with 11 bases left between them. From germline, CDR1 is ENHRY and CDR2 SYGVKD. CDR3 length equals 14 residues. CDR3 amino acids: CAISEGPRGETQYF. For the CDR3, the DNA is TGTGCCATCAGTGAGGGACCTCGGGGAGAGACCCAGTACTTC.

This clone occurred many times. A much larger clone lies one base from this, so it may be a read error. The rearrangement uses TRBV27 and TRBJ1-2; D is possibly TRBD1 (5 bases). CDR1 and CDR2 from the germline V gene are MNHEY and SMNVEV (reference sequence). The CDR3 is made up of 13 amino acids. CDR3 nucleotide sequence: TGTGCCACAAGCACGACAGCCGAGGGTGGCCACACCTTC. Encoded protein: CATSTTAEGGHTF.

This clone was recorded many times. Written as DNA, the CDR3 is TGTGCCAGCAGATCAGGACTAGCGGGAGTCACAGATACGCAGTATTTT. Encoded protein: CASRSGLAGVTDTQYF. J is TRBJ2-3 and V is TRBV12-3 or TRBV12-4; 13 nucleotides agree with TRBD2. Unmatched junction bases numbered 5, after V lost 6 bases and J lost 2 bases. The CDR3 is 16 amino acids.

This clone was seen a few times. The V and J genes are TRBV10-3 and TRBJ2-1; D gene uncertain. Germline CDR1 and CDR2: ENHRY and SYGVKD. V lost 8 bases to trimming and J lost 7 bases, with 18 bases between them. The CDR3 length is 14 residues. CDR3 nucleotides: TGTGCCATCTCCCCTGGAGCAGCAAAGAATGAGCAGTTCTTC. Protein sequence: CAISPGAAKNEQFF.

This clone is medium-sized in the sample. The rearrangement uses TRBV20-1 and TRBJ1-6; no reliable D call. V lost 0 bases and J lost 10, with 7 bases in between. CDR1 is DFQATT, CDR2 SNEGSKA, per germline (reference sequence). The CDR3 is 12 amino acids. DNA for the CDR3: TGCAGTGCTAGAGATGGGAGCTCACCCCTCCACTTT. It encodes CSARDGSSPLHF.

This clone was detected ten times or more. The chain couples TRBV20-1 to TRBJ2-2; no clear D. The CDR3 runs to 15 residues. Trimming pared 5 bases from V and 4 bases from J, leaving 17 bases between. CDR1 and CDR2 (germline): DFQATT, SNEGSKA (reference sequence). CDR3 amino acids: CSAPYPARGTGELFF. The DNA for the CDR3 is TGCAGTGCTCCTTACCCCGCGAGAGGCACCGGGGAGCTGTTTTTT.

In regard to this clone: Germline and junction disagree at one end, which may indicate a read error. V gene TRBV6-4 combines with J gene TRBJ2-2; TRBD1 matches 8 bases. CDR1 is MRHNA and CDR2 is SNTAGT in the germline V gene. The CDR3 sequence is 16 residues long. The CDR3 spells CACSARETGDTGELFF. The CDR3 bases are TGTGCCTGCAGTGCGAGGGAGACAGGGGACACCGGGGAGCTGTTTTTT.

This clone was seen ten or more times. This chain links TRBV6-1 with TRBJ2-5, with TRBD1 identical over 7 bases. Unmatched junction bases numbered 6, after V lost 6 bases and J lost 5 bases. Germline loops: CDR1 MNHNS, CDR2 SASEGT. The CDR3 contains 13 residues. CDR3 DNA sequence: TGTGCCAGCAGGACAGGGTTCGGGGAGACCCAGTACTTC. Translation: CASRTGFGETQYF.

The V gene is TRBV6-4, the J gene TRBJ1-6, with D perhaps TRBD1 (6 bases). The CDR3 loop spans 16 amino acids. V was cut by 6 bases and J by 4 bases, with 16 bases left in between. Germline loops: CDR1 MRHNA, CDR2 SNTAGT. CDR3 DNA: TGTGCCAGCAGCCGTACCGGGACACAATATAATTCACCCCTCCACTTT. This codes for CASSRTGTQYNSPLHF.

This clone was observed at least ten times. This chain links TRBV4-1 with TRBJ2-7; no firm D call. Trimming removed 2 bases from V and 2 bases from J, with 10 bases in between. This CDR3 has 14 amino acids. Looked up from germline, CDR1 is MGHRA and CDR2 is YSYEKL. The CDR3 DNA reads TGCGCCAGCAGCCAACATCTGAGAGCCTACGAGCAGTACTTC. Residues: CASSQHLRAYEQYF.

In its sample, this clone was seen many times. The chain couples TRBV18 to TRBJ1-4; D gene unclear. This CDR3 spans 14 amino acids. Per germline, CDR1 KGHSH and CDR2 LQKENI. V was clipped by 2 bases and J by 5 bases, with 9 bases between them. CDR3 bases: TGTGCCAGCTCACCAACGGGGAACAATGAAAAACTGTTTTTT. This codes for CASSPTGNNEKLFF.

This clone has only a few counts. The chain employs TRBV20-1 and TRBJ2-1; TRBD2 aligns across 12 bases. Germline V gene sequence: CDR1 DFQATT, CDR2 SNEGSKA (reference sequence). Trimming took 6 bases from V and 1 from J; bases not matched to a gene: 1. There are 14 residues in the CDR3. The DNA for the CDR3 is TGCAGTGCCCTAGCGGGAGGGTCCTACAATGAGCAGTTCTTC. Translated, it gives CSALAGGSYNEQFF.

By share, this clone ranks as medium-sized. The chain employs TRBV6-1 and TRBJ1-2; perhaps TRBD1 as D (5 bases). CDR3 size: 13 residues. Germline V gene lookup returns CDR1 MNHNS and CDR2 SASEGT. V lost 8 bases and J lost 7, with 17 bases in between. CDR3 sequence reads: CASGGGPGSGYTF. The CDR3 nucleotides are TGTGCCAGCGGCGGGGGACCCGGTAGTGGCTACACCTTC.

This clone was picked up a small number of times. The junction and the germline gene differ at one end; a read error may be behind it. The V gene is TRBV6-4, the J gene TRBJ1-3; 7 bases are shared with TRBD1. Germline V gene lookup returns CDR1 MRHNA and CDR2 SNTAGT. The CDR3 consists of 14 residues. The CDR3 here is CASSEQGMGNTIYF. The CDR3 DNA reads TGTGCCAGCAGTGAACAGGGGATGGGAAACACCATATACTTT.

This clone appeared a few times. The chain carries TRBV6-1 and TRBJ2-3, with D hard to call. The germline V and J ends were trimmed by 7 bases and 1 base, with 9 bases remaining between them. The germline CDR1 and CDR2 sequences are MNHNS and SASEGT. The CDR3 is 13 residues long. The CDR3 loop is CASNRRGTDTQYF. The CDR3 nucleotides read TGTGCCAGCAATCGACGGGGCACAGATACGCAGTATTTT.

This clone was detected a few times. This chain joins TRBV12-3 or TRBV12-4 and TRBJ2-5, with 7 bases lining up with TRBD2. V lost 3 bases, J lost 5 bases, and 0 bases stayed unmatched. The CDR3 sequence is 12 residues long. This CDR3 is CASSLRGETQYF. CDR3 DNA: TGTGCCAGCAGTTTGCGGGGGGAGACCCAGTACTTC.

This clone has ten or more counts. The CDR3 reads CASSIAGGSHEQFF. The CDR3 nucleotides read TGTGCCAGTAGTATAGCGGGAGGGAGCCATGAGCAGTTCTTC. The chain uses TRBV19 and TRBJ2-1, with TRBD2 matching over 8 bases. There are 14 residues in the CDR3. Germline V lookup: CDR1 LNHDA, CDR2 SQIVND (reference sequence). V dropped 1 base and J dropped 8; count of bases not matched to a gene: 4.